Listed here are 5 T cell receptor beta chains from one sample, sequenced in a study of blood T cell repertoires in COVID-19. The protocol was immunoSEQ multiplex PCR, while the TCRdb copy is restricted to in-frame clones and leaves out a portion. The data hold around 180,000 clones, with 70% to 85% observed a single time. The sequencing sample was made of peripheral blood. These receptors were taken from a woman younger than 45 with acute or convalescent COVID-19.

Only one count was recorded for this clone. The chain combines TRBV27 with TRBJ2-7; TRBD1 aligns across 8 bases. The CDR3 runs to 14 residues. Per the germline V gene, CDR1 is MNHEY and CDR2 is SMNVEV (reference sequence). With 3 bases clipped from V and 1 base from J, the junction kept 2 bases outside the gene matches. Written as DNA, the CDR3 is TGTGCCAGCAGTTTCGGACAGGGTTCCTACGAGCAGTACTTC. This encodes CASSFGQGSYEQYF.

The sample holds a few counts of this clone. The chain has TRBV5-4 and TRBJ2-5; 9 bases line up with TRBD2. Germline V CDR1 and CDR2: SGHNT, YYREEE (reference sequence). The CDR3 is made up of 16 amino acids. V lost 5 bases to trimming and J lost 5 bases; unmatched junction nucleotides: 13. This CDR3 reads CASSPVLAGRGETQYF. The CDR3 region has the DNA TGTGCCAGCAGTCCAGTCCTAGCGGGAAGGGGGGAGACCCAGTACTTC.

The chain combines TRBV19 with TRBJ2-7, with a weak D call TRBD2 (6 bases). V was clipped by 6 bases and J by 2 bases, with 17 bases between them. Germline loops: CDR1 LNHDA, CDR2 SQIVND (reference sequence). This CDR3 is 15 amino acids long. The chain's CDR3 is CASSPIHGGAYEQYF. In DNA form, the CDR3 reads TGTGCCAGTAGCCCGATTCACGGCGGGGCCTACGAGCAGTACTTC. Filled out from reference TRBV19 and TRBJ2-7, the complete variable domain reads DGGITQSPKYLFRKEGQNVTLSCEQNLNHDAMYWYRQDPGQGLRLIYYSQIVNDFQKGDIAEGYSVSREKKESFPLTVTSAQKNPTAFYLCASSPIHGGAYEQYFGPGTRLTVT.

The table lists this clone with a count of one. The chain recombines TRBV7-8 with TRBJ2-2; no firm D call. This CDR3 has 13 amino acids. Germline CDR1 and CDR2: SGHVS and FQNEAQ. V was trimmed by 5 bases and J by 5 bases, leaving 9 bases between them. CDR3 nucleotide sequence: TGTGCCAGCAGCCGCATCCAGACCGGGGAGCTGTTTTTT. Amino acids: CASSRIQTGELFF.

The DNA of the CDR3 is TGTGCCAGCAGTGATCGAGATACGCAGTATTTT. Its translation: CASSDRDTQYF. The V and J genes are TRBV6-1 and TRBJ2-3; the D is unclear. Germline V gene lookup returns CDR1 MNHNS and CDR2 SASEGT. Trimming stripped 3 bases from V and 5 bases from J, with 3 bases between. The CDR3 contains 11 residues.